This T cell receptor (beta chain) was documented in a study of shared clonotypes between healthy human individuals. Points from the study as a whole: Sampling covered nothing but blood. Tissue TCR repertoires likely differ from those found in blood. On the whole, naive subsets had larger estimated richness than memory subsets had.

Of note for this clone: What it binds is unknown.

Assay used: immunoSEQ multiplex PCR; TCRdb lists only in-frame clones, some missing. The sample consists of hundreds of thousands of clones, 74% of them appearing once. The V end lost 8 bases, the J end lost 5 bases, and 19 bases lay between the germline ends. In germline, CDR1 is SNHLY, CDR2 FYNNEI. The CDR3 covers 14 residues. Adults of Caucasian background living in Nashville, Tennessee made up all donors. The sequence was obtained from a woman in her thirties in good health. The rearrangement joins TRBV2 to TRBJ2-7; a possible D gene is TRBD2 (6 bases). The sequencing input was memory CD4+ T cells sorted from blood. Specified subset: CD45RA-negative fraction. CDR3 loop: CASGRTTRVHEQYF. Written as DNA, the CDR3 is TGTGCCAGCGGTCGGACGACTAGAGTCCACGAGCAGTACTTC. Variable domain in full (rest from reference TRBV2 and TRBJ2-7): EPEVTQTPSHQVTQMGQEVILRCVPISNHLYFYWYRQILGQKVEFLVSFYNNEISEKSEIFDDQFSVERPDGSNFTLKIRSTKLEDSAMYFCASGRTTRVHEQYFGPGTRLTVT.